This paragraph covers one T cell receptor (beta chain) sequence. In the PCR, 60 Vbeta and 13 Jbeta primers were used. Data came from immunoSEQ multiplex PCR; TCRdb stores just in-frame clones and leaves some out. The table has about 240,000 clones, 82% seen once. Trimming removed 3 bases from V and 8 bases from J; junction bases left unmatched: 6. CDR1 SGHRS and CDR2 YFSETQ come from the germline V gene. This CDR3 comprises 16 residues. The data derive from a study of cytomegalovirus exposure and HLA in healthy donors. This rearrangement joins TRBV5-1 to TRBJ2-2, with 14 bases lining up with TRBD2. This clonotype was obtained from a middle-aged woman in good health and CMV-seropositive. The sample consisted of PBMCs. CDR3 DNA sequence: TGCGCCAGCAGCTCTGGGACTAGCGGGAGAACAGGGGAGCTGTTTTTT. It yields the protein CASSSGTSGRTGELFF. Full variable domain (outside the CDR3, taken from reference TRBV5-1 and TRBJ2-2): KAGVTQTPRYLIKTRGQQVTLSCSPISGHRSVSWYQQTPGQGLQFLFEYFSETQRNKGNFPGRFSGRQFSNSRSEMNVSTLELGDSALYLCASSSGTSGRTGELFFGEGSRLTVL.